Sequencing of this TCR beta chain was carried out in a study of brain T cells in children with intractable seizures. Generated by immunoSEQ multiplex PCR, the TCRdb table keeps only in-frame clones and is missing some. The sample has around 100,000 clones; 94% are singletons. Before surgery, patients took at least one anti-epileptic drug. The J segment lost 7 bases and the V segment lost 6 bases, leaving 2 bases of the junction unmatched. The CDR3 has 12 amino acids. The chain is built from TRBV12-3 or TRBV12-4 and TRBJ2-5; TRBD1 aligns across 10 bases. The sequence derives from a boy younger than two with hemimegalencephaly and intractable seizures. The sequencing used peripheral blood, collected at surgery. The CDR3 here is CASRDRGPTQYF. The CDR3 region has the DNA TGTGCCAGCAGAGACAGGGGGCCGACCCAGTACTTC.